This TCR beta chain came from a study of cytomegalovirus exposure and HLA in healthy donors. Whole-study context: Most genotyped donors, approximately 77% of 398, had Caucasian-associated genetic ancestry.

The count of this clone is one. Its matching antigen is unknown. General study findings and limits: A list of 150 to 200 TCR beta chains associated with cytomegalovirus was given. When analyzed later, a missense DCLRE1C variant was found to be linked to TCR beta V- and J-gene trimming.

Germline V lookup: CDR1 MDHEN, CDR2 SYDVKM. V gave up 7 bases and J gave up 6 bases; unmatched junction bases: 11. This CDR3 is built from 15 residues. PCR was performed using 60 Vbeta and 13 Jbeta primers. Sequencing used immunoSEQ multiplex PCR; TCRdb keeps in-frame clones, though not all of them. The table records some 150,000 clones, around 72% of them present only once. V gene TRBV28 combines with J gene TRBJ2-3, with 9 bases lining up with TRBD1. The receptor was derived from a man between 40 and 49 years old in good health and CMV-seronegative. Sequenced sample: PBMCs. CDR3 DNA: TGTGCCAGCAAGCCCTACAGGGGGCGGGAGGATACGCAGTATTTT. Protein product: CASKPYRGREDTQYF. Complete variable domain (other parts from reference TRBV28 and TRBJ2-3): DVKVTQSSRYLVKRTGEKVFLECVQDMDHENMFWYRQDPGLGLRLIYFSYDVKMKEKGDIPEGYSVSREKKERFSLILESASTNQTSMYLCASKPYRGREDTQYFGPGTRLTVL.